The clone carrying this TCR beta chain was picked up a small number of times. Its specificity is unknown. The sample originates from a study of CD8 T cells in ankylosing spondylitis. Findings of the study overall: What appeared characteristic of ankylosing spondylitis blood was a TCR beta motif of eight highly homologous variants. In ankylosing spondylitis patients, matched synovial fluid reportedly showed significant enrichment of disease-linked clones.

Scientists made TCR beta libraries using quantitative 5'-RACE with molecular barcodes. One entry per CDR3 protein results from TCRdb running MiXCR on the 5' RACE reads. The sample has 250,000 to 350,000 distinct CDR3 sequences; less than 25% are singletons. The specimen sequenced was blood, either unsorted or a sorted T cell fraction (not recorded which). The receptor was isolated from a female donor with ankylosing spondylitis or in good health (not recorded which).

The CDR3 sequence is CSGTVSYEQYF. The DNA of the CDR3 is TGCAGTGGAACAGTCTCCTACGAGCAGTACTTC. This rearrangement joins TRBV20-1 to TRBJ2-7; no clear D. The CDR3 runs to 11 residues. Germline CDR1 and CDR2: DFQATT and SNEGSKA (reference sequence). Deletions cut 7 bases from V and 0 bases from J, with 7 bases between.